A selection of T cell receptor beta chains follows, all from one sample in a study of T cells in Graves' hyperthyroidism and ophthalmopathy. A single record per CDR3 protein comes from TCRdb applying MiXCR to the multiplex PCR reads. The sample holds over 700,000 distinct CDR3 sequences, roughly 40% seen once. The source material was blood. The origin of the receptors is a man aged 18 to 29 with Graves' hyperthyroidism. Each CDR3 is given with its conserved first and last residue. D genes are given only for firm matches. For some rows the clone size is stated as once, few or many, or as a class when expanded; others skip it.

d_gene	abundance	v_gene	j_gene	CDR3aa	CDR3nt
TRBD1	.	TRBV10-3	TRBJ1-5	CAIKRGQNQPQHF	TGTGCCATCAAGCGGGGACAGAATCAGCCCCAGCATTTT
.	many	TRBV7-9	TRBJ2-5	CASRPDNQETQYF	TGTGCCAGCAGACCTGACAACCAAGAGACCCAGTACTTC
TRBD2	many	TRBV15	TRBJ2-7	CATSRGLAGNYEQYF	TGTGCCACCAGCAGAGGACTAGCGGGGAACTACGAGCAGTACTTC
TRBD1	many	TRBV19	TRBJ1-2	CASSIDRDDGYTF	TGTGCCAGTAGTATCGACAGGGACGACGGCTACACCTTC
.	.	TRBV14	TRBJ1-1	CASSMGVEAFF	TGTGCCAGCAGCATGGGGGTTGAGGCTTTCTTT
.	.	TRBV29-1	TRBJ1-1	CSVEEDGRLNTEAFF	TGCAGCGTTGAAGAAGATGGACGTTTGAACACTGAAGCTTTCTTT
.	.	TRBV12-3/TRBV12-4	TRBJ1-3	CASSFGGRGNTIYF	TGTGCCAGCAGTTTTGGCGGCCGCGGAAACACCATATATTTT
TRBD1	many	TRBV9	TRBJ2-7	CASSAGQDYEQYF	TGTGCCAGCAGCGCCGGACAGGACTACGAGCAGTACTTC
.	.	TRBV12-3/TRBV12-4	TRBJ2-5	CASSVRGTYQETQYF	TGTGCCAGCAGTGTACGGGGGACGTACCAAGAGACCCAGTACTTC
TRBD1	.	TRBV20-1	TRBJ2-7	CSASDRGSGEQYF	TGCAGTGCTTCGGACAGGGGTAGTGGAGAGCAGTACTTC
TRBD1	once	TRBV10-3	TRBJ1-1	CATKRTGGSMNTEAFF	TGTGCCACCAAACGGACAGGGGGCTCCATGAACACTGAAGCTTTCTTT
.	.	TRBV10-3	TRBJ1-3	CASSEFQGGNTIYF	TGTGCCAGCAGTGAATTCCAGGGCGGAAACACCATATATTTT
.	once	TRBV10-3	TRBJ1-5	CAIEGGGNEHF	TGTGCCATCGAGGGGGGAGGGAACGAGCATTTT
TRBD1	few	TRBV5-1	TRBJ1-2	CASSSPTGESGYTF	TGCGCCAGCAGCTCTCCTACAGGGGAGAGCGGCTACACCTTC
.	.	TRBV20-1	TRBJ2-7	CSASLLTGRYEQYF	TGCAGTGCTAGCCTACTGACAGGCCGTTACGAGCAGTACTTC
.	.	TRBV7-2	TRBJ2-2	CASSSILETGSGELFF	TGTGCCAGCAGCTCAATCCTAGAGACAGGCTCCGGGGAGCTGTTTTTT
.	.	TRBV7-2	TRBJ2-5	CASSSTSDQGWQETQYF	TGTGCCAGCAGCTCGACCTCCGACCAAGGATGGCAAGAGACCCAGTACTTC
.	.	TRBV5-1	TRBJ2-7	CASSLVSGVSYEQYF	TGCGCCAGCAGCTTGGTTTCAGGGGTTTCCTACGAGCAGTACTTC
.	many	TRBV7-2	TRBJ2-2	CASSFTDNTGELFF	TGTGCCAGCAGCTTTACGGACAACACCGGGGAGCTGTTTTTT
.	many	TRBV20-1	TRBJ1-1	CSAPRFMNTEAFF	TGCAGTGCTCCCAGGTTCATGAACACTGAAGCTTTCTTT
.	.	TRBV7-9	TRBJ2-7	CASSSPTVSYEQYF	TGTGCCAGCAGCTCTCCGACGGTATCCTACGAGCAGTACTTC
.	few	TRBV20-1	TRBJ1-1	CSARDNRKGVANTEAFF	TGCAGTGCTAGAGATAATCGGAAGGGGGTGGCGAACACTGAAGCTTTCTTT
TRBD1	few	TRBV10-3	TRBJ1-2	CAISGRDRDGYTF	TGTGCCATTAGTGGGCGGGACAGGGATGGCTACACCTTC
.	.	TRBV14	TRBJ1-4	CASSQGGIREKLFF	TGTGCCAGCAGCCAAGGGGGGATTAGGGAAAAACTGTTTTTT
TRBD1	.	TRBV6-1	TRBJ1-1	CASIPSGQGYTEAFF	TGTGCCAGCATCCCCTCGGGACAGGGTTACACTGAAGCTTTCTTT
TRBD1	many	TRBV5-4	TRBJ1-1	CASSLDREGGAFF	TGTGCCAGCAGCTTAGACAGGGAAGGAGGAGCTTTCTTT
TRBD1	.	TRBV28	TRBJ1-5	CASSDRGRGVSQPQHF	TGTGCCAGCAGTGACAGGGGGCGAGGAGTCAGTCAGCCCCAGCATTTT
.	many	TRBV25-1	TRBJ2-3	CASSVDRTDTQYF	TGTGCCAGCAGTGTTGACCGCACAGATACGCAGTATTTT
.	.	TRBV7-2	TRBJ1-2	CASSLGGKYGYTF	TGTGCCAGCAGCTTAGGCGGGAAGTATGGCTACACCTTC
TRBD1	.	TRBV10-1	TRBJ1-1	CASSARTLGTGNTEAFF	TGCGCCAGCAGTGCTAGAACCCTTGGGACAGGTAACACTGAAGCTTTCTTT
.	many	TRBV5-1	TRBJ2-7	CASSYGPGNDYEQYF	TGCGCCAGCAGCTACGGACCAGGGAACGACTACGAGCAGTACTTC
TRBD1	.	TRBV29-1	TRBJ1-5	CSVGRGPNQPQHF	TGCAGCGTTGGGAGGGGGCCAAATCAGCCCCAGCATTTT
TRBD1	many	TRBV5-1	TRBJ1-2	CASSSIPGTGMNYGYTF	TGCGCCAGCAGCTCAATACCCGGGACAGGGATGAACTATGGCTACACCTTC
.	once	TRBV5-1	TRBJ2-6	CASSLAGIITQSGANVLTF	TGCGCCAGCAGCTTGGCCGGGATAATAACCCAGTCTGGGGCCAACGTCCTGACTTTC
.	.	TRBV12-3/TRBV12-4	TRBJ2-6	CASSPTNGANVLTF	TGTGCCAGCAGTCCGACAAACGGGGCCAACGTCCTGACTTTC
.	many	TRBV29-1	TRBJ1-5	CSVATGNNQPQHF	TGCAGCGTCGCTACAGGAAACAATCAGCCCCAGCATTTT
.	few	TRBV6-1	TRBJ2-5	CASTIEGGAQYF	TGTGCCAGCACCATCGAGGGGGGGGCCCAGTACTTC
.	few	TRBV20-1	TRBJ2-7	CSARGLHSYEQYF	TGCAGTGCTAGGGGGCTCCACTCCTACGAGCAGTACTTC
TRBD1	few	TRBV7-9	TRBJ1-5	CASSPDRGAGNQPQHF	TGTGCCAGCAGCCCAGACAGGGGTGCTGGCAATCAGCCCCAGCATTTT
.	many	TRBV7-2	TRBJ1-1	CASSPRRGTEAFF	TGTGCCAGCAGCCCGCGGAGGGGCACTGAAGCTTTCTTT
.	many	TRBV7-6	TRBJ2-7	CASSPTGNSYEQYF	TGTGCCAGCAGCCCCACGGGCAACTCCTACGAGCAGTACTTC